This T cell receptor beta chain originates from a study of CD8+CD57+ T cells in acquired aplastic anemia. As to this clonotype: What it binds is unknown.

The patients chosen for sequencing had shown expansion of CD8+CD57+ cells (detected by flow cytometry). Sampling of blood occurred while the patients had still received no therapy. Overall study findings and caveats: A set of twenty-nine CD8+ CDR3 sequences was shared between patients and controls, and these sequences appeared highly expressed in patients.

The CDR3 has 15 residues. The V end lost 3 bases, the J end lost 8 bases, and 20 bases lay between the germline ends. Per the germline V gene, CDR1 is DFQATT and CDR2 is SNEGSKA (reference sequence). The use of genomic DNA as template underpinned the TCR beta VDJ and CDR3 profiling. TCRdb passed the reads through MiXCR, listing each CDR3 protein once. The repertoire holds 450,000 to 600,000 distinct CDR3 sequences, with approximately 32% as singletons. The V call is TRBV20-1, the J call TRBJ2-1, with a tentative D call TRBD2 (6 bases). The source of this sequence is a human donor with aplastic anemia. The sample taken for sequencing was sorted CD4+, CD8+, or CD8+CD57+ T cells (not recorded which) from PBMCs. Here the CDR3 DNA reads TGCAGTGCTAGTGGTAGACGGGAGCGAATCGATGAGCAGTTCTTC. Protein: CSASGRRERIDEQFF.